The TCR beta chain described here comes from a study of control samples from healthy donors and cancer patients. Here immunoSEQ multiplex PCR was the method, and the copy in TCRdb shows in-frame clones only, minus some. This sample has about 190,000 clones, with 91% found just once. V shed 5 bases and J 1 base; nucleotides not matched to a gene: 9. This CDR3 comprises 18 residues. Germline V gene sequence: CDR1 LNHDA, CDR2 SQIVND (reference sequence). The sequenced sample was blood. The genes are TRBV19 and TRBJ1-5; 12 positions match TRBD1. The source is a man aged 30 to 39 in good health. The chain's CDR3 is CASSPGTGGIHSNQPQHF. The CDR3 region has the DNA TGTGCCAGTAGTCCCGGGACAGGGGGCATTCACAGCAATCAGCCCCAGCATTTT.